Here is one T cell receptor (beta chain) with its context. The antigen remains unidentified. A sample-barcoded 5' primer and a J-beta primer mix were used in a second PCR of roughly 6 to 11 cycles. TCRdb reanalysed the 5' RACE reads using MiXCR and keeps one entry per CDR3 protein. Of some 850,000 distinct CDR3 sequences listed, about 26% are singletons. The record originates from a study of blood T cells in healthy people across ages. Study-level information: In model experiments, template switching was able to capture about one barcoded beta molecule for every two T cells that were present.

Notes on the study in general: In the absence of known donor CMV status, changes in expanded clonotypes were possibly confounded.

After removal of 0 bases from V and 6 bases from J, the junction contained 5 bases not matched to a gene. The germline CDR1 and CDR2 sequences are LGHNA and YNFKEQ. This CDR3 contains 15 residues. These same records also appear under a second study, on T cells of mothers and their children. That work adds: Donation involved three healthy Caucasian mothers and the six children that they had. Random nucleotides (2-4) and sample barcodes were added by the M1S primer used in the second PCR.

Sample: blood. The source is a boy between 10 and 17 years old in good health. This chain joins TRBV4-2 and TRBJ2-1; 7 bases are a match to TRBD2. CDR3 coding DNA: TGTGCCAGCAGCCAAGAGGAGGCTAGCGGCAATGAGCAGTTCTTC. It translates to CASSQEEASGNEQFF.